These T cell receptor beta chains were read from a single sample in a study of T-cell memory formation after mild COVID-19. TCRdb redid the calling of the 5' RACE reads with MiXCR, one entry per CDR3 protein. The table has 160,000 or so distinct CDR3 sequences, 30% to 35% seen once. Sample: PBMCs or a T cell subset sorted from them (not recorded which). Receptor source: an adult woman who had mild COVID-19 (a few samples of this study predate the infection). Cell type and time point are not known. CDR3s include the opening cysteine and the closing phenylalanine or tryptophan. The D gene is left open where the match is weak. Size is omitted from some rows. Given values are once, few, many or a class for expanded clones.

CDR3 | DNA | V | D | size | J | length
CASRKTWDSYEQYF | TGTGCCAGCAGAAAGACTTGGGACAGCTACGAGCAGTACTTC | TRBV6-5 | TRBD1 | . | TRBJ2-7 | 14
CASSPSGYQETQYF | TGTGCCAGCTCACCATCGGGGTACCAAGAGACCCAGTACTTC | TRBV18 | . | . | TRBJ2-5 | 14
CASSPTGVNTEAFF | TGTGCCAGCAGCCCTACAGGGGTCAACACTGAAGCTTTCTTT | TRBV11-2 | TRBD1 | few | TRBJ1-1 | 14
CASSVQGDNYGYTF | TGCGCCAGCAGCGTACAGGGGGACAACTATGGCTACACCTTC | TRBV5-1 | TRBD1 | few | TRBJ1-2 | 14
CASSDSGRGRSNQPQHF | TGTGCCAGCAGTGATTCTGGCAGGGGTAGGAGCAATCAGCCCCAGCATTTT | TRBV25-1 | . | . | TRBJ1-5 | 17
CATSAGDRTNQPQHF | TGTGCCACCAGCGCGGGAGACAGGACTAATCAGCCCCAGCATTTT | TRBV24-1 | . | . | TRBJ1-5 | 15
CASSQDEAQVETQYF | TGTGCCAGCAGCCAAGATGAGGCGCAGGTGGAGACCCAGTACTTC | TRBV3-1 | . | . | TRBJ2-5 | 15
CASSSGKSSYEQYF | TGTGCCAGCTCTAGCGGGAAATCCTCCTACGAGCAGTACTTC | TRBV18 | TRBD2 | . | TRBJ2-7 | 14
CASSFSGNEQYF | TGCGCCAGCAGCTTCTCTGGGAACGAGCAGTACTTC | TRBV5-1 | . | . | TRBJ2-7 | 12
CSAKSGSNIQYF | TGCAGTGCTAAATCGGGCTCAAACATTCAGTACTTC | TRBV20-1 | . | . | TRBJ2-4 | 12
CATSDRRLPYEQYF | TGTGCCACCAGTGATAGACGGCTCCCCTACGAGCAGTACTTC | TRBV24-1 | . | . | TRBJ2-7 | 14
CASSIAGYEQYF | TGTGCCAGTAGTATCGCCGGGTACGAGCAGTACTTC | TRBV19 | . | . | TRBJ2-7 | 12
CSVEDGREGRYEQYF | TGCAGCGTTGAAGACGGGCGGGAGGGCCGCTACGAGCAGTACTTC | TRBV29-1 | TRBD2 | . | TRBJ2-7 | 15
CSASGLPGLAGIGDEQFF | TGCAGTGCTAGTGGCTTACCGGGACTAGCGGGGATCGGTGATGAGCAGTTCTTC | TRBV20-1 | TRBD2 | . | TRBJ2-1 | 18
CSAMYDSNQPQHF | TGCAGTGCTATGTATGATAGCAATCAGCCCCAGCATTTT | TRBV20-1 | . | . | TRBJ1-5 | 13
CSARRAGGSPSSYNEQFF | TGCAGCGCTCGGCGGGCGGGAGGGAGCCCCAGCTCCTACAATGAGCAGTTCTTC | TRBV29-1 | TRBD2 | many | TRBJ2-1 | 18
CASSHQVNTEAFF | TGTGCCAGCAGTCATCAGGTGAACACTGAAGCTTTCTTT | TRBV3-1 | . | few | TRBJ1-1 | 13
CASSLDGGSVLETQYF | TGTGCCAGCAGCTTAGATGGCGGGAGTGTTTTAGAGACCCAGTACTTC | TRBV7-9 | TRBD2 | . | TRBJ2-5 | 16
CASSVGGQVGDTQYF | TGTGCCAGCAGCGTAGGGGGACAGGTCGGAGATACGCAGTATTTT | TRBV9 | TRBD1 | . | TRBJ2-3 | 15
CASSPRQGDIYEQYF | TGTGCCAGCTCACCACGACAGGGGGATATCTACGAGCAGTACTTC | TRBV18 | TRBD1 | . | TRBJ2-7 | 15
CASRSSVAVTDTQYF | TGTGCCAGCAGGTCCTCGGTAGCGGTCACAGATACGCAGTATTTT | TRBV12-3/TRBV12-4 | . | few | TRBJ2-3 | 15
CASSQDEAGGGYTF | TGTGCCAGCAGCCAAGATGAGGCGGGAGGCGGCTACACCTTC | TRBV3-1 | . | . | TRBJ1-2 | 14
CASSLMQGTYEQYF | TGCGCCAGCAGCTTGATGCAGGGGACCTACGAGCAGTACTTC | TRBV5-1 | . | few | TRBJ2-7 | 14
CASRDNDRSGNTIYF | TGTGCCAGCAGGGACAATGACCGCTCTGGAAACACCATATATTTT | TRBV6-5 | . | once | TRBJ1-3 | 15
CASSRGGYNEQFF | TGCGCCAGCAGCCGAGGGGGATACAATGAGCAGTTCTTC | TRBV5-1 | . | . | TRBJ2-1 | 13
CASSPKQGKGTEAFF | TGTGCCAGCTCACCCAAACAGGGAAAGGGGACTGAAGCTTTCTTT | TRBV18 | . | . | TRBJ1-1 | 15
CAWGQVGQPQHF | TGTGCCTGGGGACAGGTGGGGCAGCCCCAGCATTTT | TRBV30 | TRBD1 | . | TRBJ1-5 | 12
CASSYSRNAEAFF | TGTGCCAGCAGTTACTCGAGAAACGCTGAAGCTTTCTTT | TRBV6-2/TRBV6-3 | . | . | TRBJ1-1 | 13
CASSFSRWGTDTQYF | TGTGCCAGCAGCTTTTCCCGCTGGGGCACAGATACGCAGTATTTT | TRBV5-5 | . | . | TRBJ2-3 | 15
CASSVGQIQETQYF | TGTGCCAGCAGCGTAGGTCAGATCCAAGAGACCCAGTACTTC | TRBV9 | . | . | TRBJ2-5 | 14
CASSVGGTSGLWEQFF | TGTGCCAGCAGCGTAGGGGGGACTAGCGGGCTGTGGGAGCAGTTCTTC | TRBV9 | TRBD2 | few | TRBJ2-1 | 16
CASSGTGGANTEAFF | TGCGCCAGCAGCGGCACAGGGGGCGCGAACACTGAAGCTTTCTTT | TRBV5-1 | TRBD1 | . | TRBJ1-1 | 15
CASSSVRESSYNEQFF | TGTGCCAGCAGCTCCGTCCGGGAGAGCTCCTACAATGAGCAGTTCTTC | TRBV7-9 | . | few | TRBJ2-1 | 16
CSVGTNYGYTF | TGCAGCGTCGGAACCAACTATGGCTACACCTTC | TRBV29-1 | . | . | TRBJ1-2 | 11
CASTTTSTFGDKNPTDTQYF | TGTGCCAGCACCACCACTTCGACGTTCGGGGACAAAAACCCCACAGATACGCAGTATTTT | TRBV7-2 | . | . | TRBJ2-3 | 20
CASVEGYEQYF | TGTGCCAGCGTCGAGGGCTACGAGCAGTACTTC | TRBV6-6 | . | few | TRBJ2-7 | 11
CASSASWQDEQYF | TGTGCCAGCAGTGCCTCTTGGCAGGACGAGCAGTACTTC | TRBV25-1 | . | . | TRBJ2-7 | 13